The rows below give T cell receptor beta chains drawn from one sample of a study of neurological immune-mediated disorders. TCRdb called the 5' RACE reads again in MiXCR, with one record for every CDR3 protein. The sample records about 80,000 distinct CDR3 sequences, roughly 4.8% being singletons. The sequenced sample consisted of PBMCs. The receptors shown here come from a woman aged 30 to 39 with multiple sclerosis. The CDR3 runs from the conserved cysteine through the conserved F or W. A D gene is named only where the DNA matches it firmly. Expanded clones get a size class; other rows say once, few or many, or leave the size out.

D gene: .; V gene: TRBV5-1; J gene: TRBJ2-1; clone size: few; CDR3 protein: CASSLRRDINEQFF; CDR3 DNA: TGCGCCAGCAGCTTGAGGCGGGACATCAATGAGCAGTTCTTC
D gene: TRBD1; V gene: TRBV6-5; J gene: TRBJ1-1; clone size: .; CDR3 protein: CASSPRTGWRSEAFF; CDR3 DNA: TGTGCCAGCAGTCCCCGGACAGGGTGGCGTTCTGAAGCTTTCTTT
D gene: TRBD1; V gene: TRBV5-1; J gene: TRBJ2-5; clone size: many; CDR3 protein: CASSWGQGSETQYF; CDR3 DNA: TGCGCCAGCAGCTGGGGACAGGGTAGTGAGACCCAGTACTTC
D gene: .; V gene: TRBV28; J gene: TRBJ2-3; clone size: .; CDR3 protein: CASSLVWSDTQYF; CDR3 DNA: TGTGCCAGCAGTTTGGTGTGGTCAGATACGCAGTATTTT
D gene: TRBD1; V gene: TRBV10-3; J gene: TRBJ2-7; clone size: many; CDR3 protein: CAIQGASSYEQYF; CDR3 DNA: TGTGCCATTCAGGGGGCTAGCTCCTACGAGCAGTACTTC
D gene: TRBD2; V gene: TRBV11-2; J gene: TRBJ2-1; clone size: many; CDR3 protein: CASSPAGSYNEQFF; CDR3 DNA: TGTGCCAGCAGCCCAGCGGGGTCGTACAATGAGCAGTTCTTC
D gene: .; V gene: TRBV13; J gene: TRBJ2-3; clone size: .; CDR3 protein: CASSHSGDTQYF; CDR3 DNA: TGTGCCAGCAGCCACAGTGGGGATACGCAGTATTTT
D gene: .; V gene: TRBV5-1; J gene: TRBJ2-3; clone size: many; CDR3 protein: CASSLARGASDTQYF; CDR3 DNA: TGCGCCAGCAGCTTGGCACGCGGGGCTTCAGATACGCAGTATTTT
D gene: TRBD2; V gene: TRBV7-6; J gene: TRBJ2-1; clone size: many; CDR3 protein: CASSLDGTSGGAGQFF; CDR3 DNA: TGTGCCAGCAGCTTAGACGGGACTAGCGGGGGGGCTGGGCAGTTCTTC
D gene: TRBD1; V gene: TRBV5-1; J gene: TRBJ2-2; clone size: many; CDR3 protein: CASSIRQGETGELFF; CDR3 DNA: TGCGCCAGCAGCATCCGACAGGGTGAAACCGGGGAGCTGTTTTTT
D gene: .; V gene: TRBV12-3/TRBV12-4; J gene: TRBJ1-1; clone size: many; CDR3 protein: CASSFRHSEATEAFF; CDR3 DNA: TGTGCCAGCAGTTTTCGGCACTCTGAGGCGACTGAAGCTTTCTTT
D gene: TRBD1; V gene: TRBV10-3; J gene: TRBJ2-5; clone size: many; CDR3 protein: CAIRGTVQETQYF; CDR3 DNA: TGTGCCATCAGGGGGACAGTCCAAGAGACCCAGTACTTC
D gene: TRBD1; V gene: TRBV28; J gene: TRBJ2-3; clone size: few; CDR3 protein: CASSFDRVGDTQYF; CDR3 DNA: TGTGCCAGCAGTTTCGACAGGGTAGGCGATACGCAGTATTTT
D gene: .; V gene: TRBV12-3/TRBV12-4; J gene: TRBJ1-1; clone size: few; CDR3 protein: CASSLANLGPEAEAFF; CDR3 DNA: TGTGCCAGCAGTTTAGCGAATCTGGGGCCGGAGGCTGAAGCTTTCTTT
D gene: .; V gene: TRBV20-1; J gene: TRBJ1-2; clone size: many; CDR3 protein: CSANAGGRGYGYTF; CDR3 DNA: TGCAGTGCCAACGCCGGGGGGCGAGGCTATGGCTACACCTTC
D gene: .; V gene: TRBV5-1; J gene: TRBJ2-3; clone size: many; CDR3 protein: CASRSSKDTQYF; CDR3 DNA: TGCGCCAGCAGGTCTAGCAAGGATACGCAGTATTTT
D gene: .; V gene: TRBV20-1; J gene: TRBJ1-1; clone size: few; CDR3 protein: CSANPGHKNTEAFF; CDR3 DNA: TGCAGTGCTAATCCGGGACATAAGAACACTGAAGCTTTCTTT
D gene: .; V gene: TRBV19; J gene: TRBJ1-1; clone size: many; CDR3 protein: CASSILGNTEAFF; CDR3 DNA: TGTGCCAGTAGTATATTGGGGAACACTGAAGCTTTCTTT
D gene: TRBD1; V gene: TRBV12-3/TRBV12-4; J gene: TRBJ1-1; clone size: many; CDR3 protein: CASSDRDWVATEAFF; CDR3 DNA: TGTGCCAGCAGTGACAGGGACTGGGTGGCCACTGAAGCTTTCTTT
D gene: .; V gene: TRBV3-1; J gene: TRBJ1-3; clone size: few; CDR3 protein: CASSRGSGKTIYF; CDR3 DNA: TGTGCCAGCAGCCGGGGGTCTGGAAAAACCATATATTTT
D gene: .; V gene: TRBV2; J gene: TRBJ2-3; clone size: many; CDR3 protein: CASDRGTTDTQYF; CDR3 DNA: TGTGCCAGCGATCGGGGGACCACAGATACGCAGTATTTT
D gene: .; V gene: TRBV11-2; J gene: TRBJ1-4; clone size: many; CDR3 protein: CASSRTVGEKLFF; CDR3 DNA: TGTGCCAGCAGCCGGACAGTCGGTGAAAAACTGTTTTTT